This T cell receptor (beta chain) originates from a study of OX40 agonist ivuxolimab in advanced cancers. Generated by immunoSEQ multiplex PCR, the TCRdb table keeps only in-frame clones and is missing some. Of 45,000 or so clones listed, 75% to 85% were seen once; the top ten hold around 2.7%. The CDR3 totals 15 residues. Germline V gene sequence: CDR1 MNHNY, CDR2 SVGAGI (reference sequence). With respect to this clone: No antigen is known for it. A junction end diverges from the germline sequence, so it may reflect a read error.

Study-wide results and caveats: Averaging showed that CD8+ T cells had more expanded clones than CD4+ did.

This clonotype was sampled from an adult with an advanced solid tumor such as melanoma, head and neck, liver or kidney cancer. The sequencing here drew on CD4+ or CD8+ T cells sorted from blood, taken in a trial of the OX40 agonist ivuxolimab. This sequence joins TRBV6-6 and TRBJ2-1; 7 bases line up with TRBD1. In DNA, the CDR3 is TGTGCCATCAGTGTTGGGACAGCCCCGCTCAATGAGCAGTTCTTC. Translating it yields CAISVGTAPLNEQFF.